These T cell receptor beta chains were read from a single sample in a study of human T cells and chemical hapten exposure. TCRdb analysed the RACE reads with MiXCR anew, one entry per CDR3 protein. This table has about 82,000 distinct CDR3 sequences, about 8.6% appearing once. The specimen sequenced was whole blood. The origin of the receptors is a male donor in good health. Some clones in this sample may be carry-over from other donors' samples. The CDR3 runs from the conserved cysteine through the conserved F or W. A D gene is named only where the DNA matches it firmly. Clone size is shown for a subset of rows, as once, few, many or a class of expanded clone.

d_call	clone_size	cdr3_length	v_call	j_call	cdr3_aa	cdr3_nt
TRBD1	-	16	TRBV4-3	TRBJ2-7	CASSQELRQGTYEQYF	TGCGCCAGCAGCCAAGAACTCCGACAGGGGACCTACGAGCAGTACTTC
-	few	16	TRBV5-1	TRBJ2-1	CASSFSTEDTFNEQFF	TGCGCCAGCAGCTTTTCCACGGAGGATACTTTCAATGAGCAGTTCTTC
TRBD2	few	14	TRBV30	TRBJ2-7	CAWTPGLVSHEQYF	TGTGCCTGGACCCCGGGACTAGTTTCCCACGAGCAGTACTTC
-	few	13	TRBV28	TRBJ2-5	CASSTPGKETQYF	TGTGCCAGCAGCACGCCGGGTAAAGAGACCCAGTACTTC
-	-	15	TRBV27	TRBJ1-4	CASSSTVATNEKLFF	TGTGCCAGCAGTTCCACGGTTGCAACTAATGAAAAACTGTTTTTT
-	few	15	TRBV27	TRBJ1-5	CASSPVQPSWEAQHF	TGTGCCAGCAGTCCTGTACAGCCTTCCTGGGAAGCCCAGCATTTT
TRBD1	once	17	TRBV6-5	TRBJ1-1	CASSYTGQGVPNTEAFF	TGTGCCAGCAGTTACACCGGACAGGGAGTTCCGAACACTGAAGCTTTCTTT
-	many	13	TRBV12-3/TRBV12-4	TRBJ1-5	CASSSGGNQPQHF	TGTGCCAGCAGTTCAGGGGGCAATCAGCCCCAGCATTTT
-	many	18	TRBV12-3/TRBV12-4	TRBJ2-2	CASSRRQALTPNTGELFF	TGTGCCAGCAGCCGTCGACAGGCGTTAACCCCGAACACCGGGGAGCTGTTTTTT
TRBD1	-	13	TRBV10-2	TRBJ1-1	CASERDRNTEAFF	TGCGCCAGCGAGAGGGACAGGAACACTGAAGCTTTCTTT
-	few	15	TRBV4-3	TRBJ1-6	CASSQDPGSNSPLHF	TGCGCCAGCAGCCAAGATCCAGGGAGCAATTCACCCCTCCACTTT
-	few	13	TRBV12-3/TRBV12-4	TRBJ1-4	CASSRATNEKLFF	TGTGCCAGCAGCCGTGCAACTAATGAAAAACTGTTTTTT
-	-	14	TRBV6-5	TRBJ2-7	CASSLWGSGYEQYF	TGTGCCAGCAGTTTGTGGGGATCGGGATACGAGCAGTACTTC
-	many	14	TRBV29-1	TRBJ2-3	CSVGGQTNTDTQYF	TGCAGCGTTGGCGGGCAGACGAACACAGATACGCAGTATTTT
TRBD1	once	13	TRBV12-3/TRBV12-4	TRBJ1-1	CASTEDRHNEAFF	TGTGCCAGCACCGAGGACAGGCATAACGAAGCTTTCTTT
TRBD2	few	14	TRBV3-1	TRBJ2-1	CASSSGLADNEQFF	TGTGCCAGCAGCTCCGGACTAGCGGACAATGAGCAGTTCTTC
TRBD1	few	16	TRBV13	TRBJ2-1	CASSPSGDRGLGEQFF	TGTGCCAGCAGCCCATCGGGGGACAGGGGGCTTGGTGAGCAGTTCTTC
TRBD1	-	15	TRBV5-1	TRBJ1-1	CASSSDRQMNTEAFF	TGCGCCAGCAGCTCGGACAGGCAAATGAACACTGAAGCTTTCTTT
-	-	12	TRBV6-5	TRBJ2-2	CASSYSRGELFF	TGTGCCAGCAGTTACTCCCGCGGGGAGCTGTTTTTT
TRBD1	few	16	TRBV6-5	TRBJ1-6	CASSLDRGIGNSPLHF	TGTGCCAGCAGTCTTGACAGGGGGATAGGTAATTCACCCCTCCACTTT
-	-	15	TRBV7-2	TRBJ1-3	CASSSFVSSGNTIYF	TGTGCCAGCAGCTCCTTCGTGTCATCTGGAAACACCATATATTTT
-	few	12	TRBV2	TRBJ2-7	CASSYSTYEQYF	TGTGCCAGCAGTTACAGCACCTACGAGCAGTACTTC
TRBD2	many	13	TRBV6-2/TRBV6-3	TRBJ2-1	CASRGTSNNEQFF	TGTGCCAGCAGGGGGACTAGCAACAATGAGCAGTTCTTC
TRBD1	few	14	TRBV14	TRBJ1-1	CASRRTGLNTEAFF	TGTGCCAGCAGGCGGACAGGTCTGAACACTGAAGCTTTCTTT
-	few	13	TRBV6-5	TRBJ1-6	CASSRRTVSPLHF	TGTGCCAGCAGTCGACGGACAGTTTCACCCCTCCACTTT
-	few	18	TRBV6-1	TRBJ2-3	CASSELARERYSTDTQYF	TGTGCCAGCAGTGAACTCGCCCGGGAGCGATATAGCACAGATACGCAGTATTTT
TRBD2	-	15	TRBV6-5	TRBJ2-2	CASSLGLANTGELFF	TGTGCCAGCAGTTTGGGACTAGCAAACACCGGGGAGCTGTTTTTT
TRBD1	few	14	TRBV6-5	TRBJ2-1	CASSYRGPSNEQFF	TGTGCCAGCAGTTACAGGGGGCCAAGCAATGAGCAGTTCTTC
TRBD1	once	17	TRBV5-4	TRBJ1-3	CASSLARDRASGNTIYF	TGTGCCAGCAGCTTGGCGCGGGACAGGGCGAGTGGAAACACCATATATTTT
-	-	14	TRBV3-1	TRBJ1-2	CASSQGWGNYGYTF	TGTGCCAGCAGCCAAGGCTGGGGGAACTATGGCTACACCTTC
-	-	13	TRBV6-2/TRBV6-3	TRBJ1-1	CASSYGLTRLAFF	TGTGCCAGCAGTTACGGTCTTACCCGGTTGGCTTTCTTT
TRBD1	-	16	TRBV5-4	TRBJ1-1	CASSRDPGQPNTEAFF	TGTGCCAGCAGCAGGGACCCGGGACAGCCGAACACTGAAGCTTTCTTT
-	few	14	TRBV25-1	TRBJ1-5	CASSQEGSNQPQHF	TGTGCCAGCAGTCAAGAGGGGAGCAATCAGCCCCAGCATTTT
TRBD1	-	14	TRBV12-5	TRBJ1-1	CASGLGRGRTEAFF	TGTGCTAGTGGTTTGGGGAGGGGGCGGACTGAAGCTTTCTTT
-	few	16	TRBV5-5	TRBJ2-7	CASSQIVPGAAYEQYF	TGTGCCAGCAGCCAAATCGTCCCAGGGGCCGCCTACGAGCAGTACTTC
-	few	13	TRBV6-5	TRBJ1-5	CANTSRRNQPQHF	TGTGCCAACACCTCCAGACGCAATCAGCCCCAGCATTTT
-	few	14	TRBV27	TRBJ1-5	CASKPLGSNQPQHF	TGTGCCAGCAAGCCCCTTGGGTCGAATCAGCCCCAGCATTTT
TRBD2	many	14	TRBV29-1	TRBJ2-4	CSAGTRAGKNIQYF	TGCAGCGCCGGAACCCGAGCGGGAAAAAACATTCAGTACTTC
TRBD1	-	15	TRBV10-3	TRBJ1-6	CANKGDRGNGSPLHF	TGTGCCAACAAAGGGGACAGGGGGAATGGTTCACCCCTCCACTTT
-	many	13	TRBV20-1	TRBJ1-2	CSARDSFNYGYTF	TGCAGTGCTAGAGACAGTTTTAACTATGGCTACACCTTC
TRBD1	-	13	TRBV10-3	TRBJ1-1	CAINPGTGKEAFF	TGTGCCATCAACCCCGGGACAGGGAAGGAAGCTTTCTTT
TRBD2	few	16	TRBV20-1	TRBJ2-3	CSARRFLAGGTDTQYF	TGCAGTGCTAGAAGGTTCCTAGCGGGAGGCACAGATACGCAGTATTTT
TRBD2	-	13	TRBV29-1	TRBJ2-7	CSVGLAGGGEQYF	TGCAGCGTTGGACTAGCGGGAGGCGGCGAGCAGTACTTC
-	-	17	TRBV20-1	TRBJ2-3	CSARAIAGQSITDTQYF	TGCAGTGCTAGAGCAATTGCCGGACAGTCTATCACAGATACGCAGTATTTT
TRBD1	few	14	TRBV27	TRBJ2-7	CASSLDRDSYEQYF	TGTGCCAGCAGTTTAGACAGGGACTCCTACGAGCAGTACTTC
-	-	13	TRBV6-5	TRBJ1-1	CASSYYRATEAFF	TGTGCCAGCAGTTACTACAGGGCAACTGAAGCTTTCTTT
TRBD2	few	17	TRBV6-5	TRBJ2-7	CASSYPSFSGGPNEQYF	TGTGCCAGCAGTTACCCAAGTTTTAGCGGGGGGCCCAACGAGCAGTACTTC